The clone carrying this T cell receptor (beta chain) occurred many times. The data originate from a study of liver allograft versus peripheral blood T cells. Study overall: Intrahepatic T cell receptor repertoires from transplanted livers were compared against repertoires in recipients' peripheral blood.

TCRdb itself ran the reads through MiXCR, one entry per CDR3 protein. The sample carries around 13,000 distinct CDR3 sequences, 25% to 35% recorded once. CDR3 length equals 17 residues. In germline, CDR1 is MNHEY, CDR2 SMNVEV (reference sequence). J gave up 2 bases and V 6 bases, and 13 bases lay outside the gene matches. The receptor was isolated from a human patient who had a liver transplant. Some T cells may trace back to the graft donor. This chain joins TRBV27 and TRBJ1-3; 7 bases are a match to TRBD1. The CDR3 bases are TGTGCCAGCAGCCCCGCCTCGACAGGGCAAGCTGGAAACACCATATATTTT. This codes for CASSPASTGQAGNTIYF.